One and the same sample provided the 10 T cell receptor beta chains below, sequenced in a study of CXCR3-negative and CXCR3-positive naive CD8 T cells (dated by TCRdb to the late 2010s). The sample was run on a NextSeq 550. The Human TCR Profiling Kit (MiLaboratory) was used to prepare UMI-labeled 5' RACE TRB cDNA libraries. TCRdb reprocessed the reads, and each CDR3 protein sequence is entered once, without DNA. This sample's table carries around 60,000 distinct CDR3 sequences. The ten top clones hold 0.8% of the sample. No cognate antigen is known for these TCRs. Overall study outcomes, separate from this receptor: TRB CDR3s from CXCR3-positive naive cells showed higher hydrophobicity (lower Kidera factor 4), lower energy, and higher strength and volume indices than CXCR3-negative naive cells.

Sequencing used naive CXCR3+ CD8+ T cells from blood. The sample's cell subset or site label, in plain terms: CD45RO-CCR7+CD27+CD95- naive CD8+ T cells expressing CXCR3 (TNR3+). These receptors were taken from a human donor in good health. Some clones in this sample may be carry-over from other donors' samples.

The V gene is TRBV20-1, the J gene TRBJ1-2. Germline CDR1 reads DFQATT; CDR2 reads SNEGSKA (reference sequence). CDR3 length equals 14 residues. The CDR3 loop is CSARDQGENYGYTF.

The chain carries TRBV5-1 and TRBJ1-5. The CDR3 length is 14 residues. Germline CDR1 is SGHRS and CDR2 is YFSETQ. This CDR3 is CASSLVPREGPQHF.

The V gene is TRBV12-5, the J gene TRBJ2-1; TCRdb's D call, TRBD2, is unchecked because there is no DNA. The CDR3 has 17 amino acids. The germline CDR1 and CDR2 sequences are LGHNT and FRNRAP. CDR3 protein: CASGPGLAGVSYNEQFF.

V and J are TRBV28 and TRBJ2-7; TCRdb proposes TRBD1, but this gene call is untestable without DNA. Looked up from germline, CDR1 is MDHEN and CDR2 is SYDVKM. CDR3 length: 15 residues. CDR3 sequence: CASSVGQSYDYEQYF.

The gene calls are TRBV28 and TRBJ2-7; TCRdb's D call of TRBD1 is untestable without DNA. Germline V gene data show CDR1 as MDHEN and CDR2 as SYDVKM. The CDR3 consists of 15 residues. CDR3 in amino acids: CASSWGGRWSYEQYF.

The chain has TRBV29-1 and TRBJ2-1. This CDR3 is 14 amino acids long. Germline V gene data show CDR1 as SQVTM and CDR2 as ANQGSEA. CDR3: CSVGSRQSYNEQFF.

J is TRBJ2-5 and V is TRBV4-1; without DNA, the TCRdb call of TRBD2 cannot be checked. Per the germline V gene, CDR1 is MGHRA and CDR2 is YSYEKL. CDR3 length: 15 amino acids. CDR3 loop: CASSQEWPSVETQYF.

V usage is TRBV6-5 and J usage is TRBJ2-3. This CDR3 region has 16 residues. Germline CDR1 and CDR2: MNHEY and SVGAGI. The CDR3 is CASSYSTFSSTDTQYF.

V gene TRBV9 combines with J gene TRBJ2-5. The germline CDR1 and CDR2 sequences are SGDLS and YYNGEE. The CDR3 runs 15 residues. The CDR3 loop reads CASSGPDASKETQYF.

V is TRBV7-9 and J is TRBJ2-3; the D call from TCRdb, TRBD1, cannot be confirmed without DNA. CDR1 and CDR2 (germline): SEHNR, FQNEAQ (reference sequence). The CDR3 contains 13 residues. The CDR3 reads CASSPPSTDTQYF.